Below are 14 T cell receptor beta chains sequenced from a single sample in a study of OX40 agonist ivuxolimab in advanced cancers. Libraries were prepared by immunoSEQ multiplex PCR; TCRdb keeps only in-frame clonotypes and omits some of them. Of tens of thousands of clones listed, around 87% were seen once; the top ten hold over 0.25%. The material was CD4+ or CD8+ T cells sorted from blood, obtained in a trial of the OX40 agonist ivuxolimab. The receptors shown here come from an adult with an advanced solid tumor such as melanoma, head and neck, liver or kidney cancer.

J is TRBJ2-3 and V is TRBV2; TRBD2 agrees at 9 bases. Germline V gene sequence: CDR1 SNHLY, CDR2 FYNNEI. The CDR3 has 15 amino acids. V lost 7 bases, J lost 0 bases, and 5 bases stayed unmatched. The CDR3: CASKVSGGSTDTQYF. The DNA for the CDR3 is TGTGCCAGCAAGGTTAGCGGGGGTAGCACAGATACGCAGTATTTT. Looking up the rest from reference TRBV2 and TRBJ2-3 gives the full variable domain: EPEVTQTPSHQVTQMGQEVILRCVPISNHLYFYWYRQILGQKVEFLVSFYNNEISEKSEIFDDQFSVERPDGSNFTLKIRSTKLEDSAMYFCASKVSGGSTDTQYFGPGTRLTVL.

The chain couples TRBV5-1 to TRBJ2-7; D perhaps matches TRBD2 (6 bases). Looked up from germline, CDR1 is SGHRS and CDR2 is YFSETQ. CDR3 size: 16 residues. The ends were cut back, 0 bases at V and 4 bases at J, with 17 bases in the middle. CDR3 sequence: CASSLEGGRGGYEQYV. CDR3 nucleotides: TGCGCCAGCAGCTTGGAAGGAGGGCGCGGAGGTTACGAGCAGTACGTC.

The genes are TRBV7-2 and TRBJ2-5, with D unresolved. The J call may be wrong; the DNA end is better matched by TRBJ2-7. The CDR3 has 14 residues. Germline loops: CDR1 SGHTA, CDR2 FQGNSA. This chain's CDR3 is CASSFDSGVGEQYF. The CDR3 DNA reads as TGTGCCAGCAGCTTCGATAGTGGGGTAGGCGAGCAGTACTTC.

The chain links TRBV9 to TRBJ2-3, with 10 bases that match TRBD2. Germline CDR1 and CDR2: SGDLS and YYNGEE. The trim removed 2 bases at V and 4 bases at J, leaving 4 bases unmatched. CDR3 length equals 15 residues. CDR3 coding DNA: TGTGCCAGCAGCGTGACTAGCGGGTGGTCAGATACGCAGTATTTT. Translating gives CASSVTSGWSDTQYF.

The chain employs TRBV7-3 and TRBJ2-3, with D tentatively TRBD2 (6 bases). Germline V gene lookup returns CDR1 SGHTA and CDR2 FQGTGA. The CDR3 loop spans 15 amino acids. The V end was cut by 3 bases, the J end by 5 bases, with 15 bases between. CDR3 sequence reads: CASSFGGTPLDTQYF. The CDR3, as DNA: TGTGCCAGCAGCTTCGGAGGGACTCCCTTAGATACGCAGTATTTT.

The chain uses TRBV9 and TRBJ1-2; D gene ambiguous. CDR1 is SGDLS, CDR2 YYNGEE, per germline. V was pared by 0 bases and J by 2 bases, with 11 bases between. CDR3 length equals 15 residues. CDR3 amino acids: CASSVVAGINYGYTF. CDR3 DNA: TGTGCCAGCAGCGTAGTCGCAGGAATCAACTATGGCTACACCTTC.

The rearrangement uses TRBV18 and TRBJ1-2; 9 nucleotides align to TRBD1. From germline, CDR1 is KGHSH and CDR2 LQKENI. This CDR3 is built from 16 residues. Germline trimming cut 3 bases from V and 4 bases from J; bases unmatched to any gene: 9. CDR3 in amino acids: CASSPNTGGWAYGYTF. Written as DNA, the CDR3 is TGTGCCAGCTCACCGAACACAGGGGGCTGGGCCTATGGCTACACCTTC. Full variable domain (missing parts from reference TRBV18 and TRBJ1-2): NAGVMQNPRHLVRRRGQEARLRCSPMKGHSHVYWYRQLPEEGLKFMVYLQKENIIDESGMPKERFSAEFPKEGPSILRIQQVVRGDSAAYFCASSPNTGGWAYGYTFGSGTRLTVV.

V and J are TRBV11-2 and TRBJ2-3, with 10 bases matching TRBD2. The CDR3 consists of 18 residues. The germline V gene has CDR1 SGHAT and CDR2 FQNNGV. J was trimmed by 0 bases and V by 4 bases; bases with no gene match: 10. CDR3 sequence reads: CASSSLAGRRTSTDTQYF. CDR3 bases: TGTGCCAGCAGCTCACTAGCGGGGCGTCGTACTAGCACAGATACGCAGTATTTT.

This sequence joins TRBV2 and TRBJ2-3; possible D gene TRBD2, 5 bases. The CDR3 length is 13 residues. The V end was cut by 3 bases, the J end by 4 bases, with 8 bases between. The V gene's germline CDR1 is SNHLY and CDR2 FYNNEI. DNA of the CDR3: TGTGCCAGCAGTGATACGCGGGCAGATACGCAGTATTTT. Residues: CASSDTRADTQYF.

The V and J genes are TRBV7-6 and TRBJ1-1, with 8 bases matching TRBD1. Losses at the gene ends were 0 bases for V and 5 bases for J; bases not matched to a gene: 14. The CDR3 is made up of 18 amino acids. In germline, CDR1 is SGHVS, CDR2 FNYEAQ. The CDR3 sequence: CASSLAPPMQGAYTEAFF. The DNA of the CDR3 is TGTGCCAGCAGCTTAGCTCCCCCCATGCAGGGGGCTTATACTGAAGCTTTCTTT. The variable domain in full, completed from reference TRBV7-6 and TRBJ1-1, reads GAGVSQSPRYKVTKRGQDVALRCDPISGHVSLYWYRQALGQGPEFLTYFNYEAQQDKSGLPNDRFSAERPEGSISTLTIQRTEQRDSAMYRCASSLAPPMQGAYTEAFFGQGTRLTVV.

CDR3: CASSFGGLKSYNEQFF. In DNA, the CDR3 is TGTGCCAGCAGCTTTGGGGGGCTGAAGTCCTACAATGAGCAGTTCTTC. This rearrangement joins TRBV5-4 to TRBJ2-1, with D possibly being TRBD1 or TRBD2 (6 bases each). This CDR3 has 16 amino acids. The V end was cut by 2 bases, the J end by 1 base, with 13 bases between. The germline V gene encodes CDR1 SGHNT and CDR2 YYREEE (reference sequence).

J is TRBJ1-5 and V is TRBV6-1; weak D call: TRBD1 (6 bases). This CDR3 is 13 amino acids long. Germline values: CDR1 MNHNS, CDR2 SASEGT. Trimming removed 6 bases from V and 7 bases from J, with 13 bases in between. CDR3 amino acids: CASSGQSYQPQHF. CDR3 nucleotide sequence: TGTGCCAGCAGCGGACAGTCCTACCAGCCCCAGCATTTT.

This chain connects TRBV7-6 to TRBJ1-3; tentative D call: TRBD1 (6 bases). CDR3 length: 15 amino acids. In germline, CDR1 is SGHVS, CDR2 FNYEAQ. Deletions cut 5 bases from V and 0 bases from J, with 11 bases between. The CDR3 DNA sequence: TGTGCCAGCAGCATAACAGGGAGCTCTGGAAACACCATATATTTT. This translates into CASSITGSSGNTIYF.

The V and J genes are TRBV7-8 and TRBJ2-3; D not certain. This CDR3 contains 14 residues. The V end lost 7 bases, the J end lost 1 base, and 12 bases lay between the germline ends. Germline CDR1 reads SGHVS; CDR2 reads FQNEAQ. CDR3 sequence (DNA): TGTGCCAGCACCCCCTTCGGAGGCACAGATACGCAGTATTTT. Translating gives CASTPFGGTDTQYF.